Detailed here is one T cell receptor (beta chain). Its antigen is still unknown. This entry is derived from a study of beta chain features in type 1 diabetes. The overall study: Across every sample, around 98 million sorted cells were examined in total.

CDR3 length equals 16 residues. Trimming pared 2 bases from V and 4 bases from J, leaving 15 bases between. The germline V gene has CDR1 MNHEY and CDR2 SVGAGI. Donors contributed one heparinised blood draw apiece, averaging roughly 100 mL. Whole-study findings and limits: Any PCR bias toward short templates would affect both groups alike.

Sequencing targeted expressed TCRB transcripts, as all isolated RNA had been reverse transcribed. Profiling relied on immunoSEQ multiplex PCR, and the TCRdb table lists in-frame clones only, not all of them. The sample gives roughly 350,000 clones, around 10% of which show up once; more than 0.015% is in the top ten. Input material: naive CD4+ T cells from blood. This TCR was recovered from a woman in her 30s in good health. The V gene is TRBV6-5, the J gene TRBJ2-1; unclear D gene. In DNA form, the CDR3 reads TGTGCCAGCAGTTACGATGCCAAAGTTCTATACAATGAGCAGTTCTTC. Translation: CASSYDAKVLYNEQFF.